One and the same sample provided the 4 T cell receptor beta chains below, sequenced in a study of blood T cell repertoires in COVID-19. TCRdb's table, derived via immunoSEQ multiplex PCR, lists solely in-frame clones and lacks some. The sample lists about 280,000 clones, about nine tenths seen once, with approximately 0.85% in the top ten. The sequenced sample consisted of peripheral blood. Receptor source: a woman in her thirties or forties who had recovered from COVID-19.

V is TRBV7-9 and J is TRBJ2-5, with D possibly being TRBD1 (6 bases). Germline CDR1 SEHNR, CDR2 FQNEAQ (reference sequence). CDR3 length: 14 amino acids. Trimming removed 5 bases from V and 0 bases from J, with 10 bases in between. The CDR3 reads CASSARTDQETQYF. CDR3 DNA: TGTGCCAGCAGCGCCCGGACAGACCAAGAGACCCAGTACTTC. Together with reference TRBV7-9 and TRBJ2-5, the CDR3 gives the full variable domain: DTGVSQNPRHKITKRGQNVTFRCDPISEHNRLYWYRQTLGQGPEFLTYFQNEAQLEKSRLLSDRFSAERPKGSFSTLEIQRTEQGDSAMYLCASSARTDQETQYFGPGTRLLVL.

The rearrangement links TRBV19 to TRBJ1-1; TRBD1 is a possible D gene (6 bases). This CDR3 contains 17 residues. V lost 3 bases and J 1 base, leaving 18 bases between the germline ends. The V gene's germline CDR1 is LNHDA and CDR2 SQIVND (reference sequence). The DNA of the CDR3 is TGTGCCAGTAGTATTGTTTACAGGGCGGAGGAGAACACTGAAGCTTTCTTT. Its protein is CASSIVYRAEENTEAFF.

CDR3 loop: CASSDLPGLAGGPGNEQFF. CDR3 nucleotide sequence: TGCGCCAGCAGCGATCTACCGGGACTAGCGGGAGGGCCTGGTAATGAGCAGTTCTTC. The chain couples TRBV5-1 to TRBJ2-1; 16 positions match TRBD2. The V and J ends lost 4 bases and 7 bases, in that order; junction bases with no gene match: 14. This CDR3 region has 19 residues. The V gene's germline CDR1 is SGHRS and CDR2 YFSETQ.

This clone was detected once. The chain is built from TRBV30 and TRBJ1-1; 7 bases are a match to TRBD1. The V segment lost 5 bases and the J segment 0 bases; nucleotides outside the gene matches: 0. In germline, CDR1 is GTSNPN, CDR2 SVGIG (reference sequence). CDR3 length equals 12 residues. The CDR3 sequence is CAWGTVNTEAFF. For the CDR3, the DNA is TGTGCCTGGGGGACAGTGAACACTGAAGCTTTCTTT.